The 7 T cell receptor beta chains listed next were all sequenced from one sample in a study of vaccination and CD4 T cells after COVID-19. These receptors' antigens are unknown. Oncomine TCR Beta short-read sequencing was applied to DNA from cultured CD4+ T cells. TCRdb itself ran the PCR reads through MiXCR, one entry per CDR3 protein. The profile shows roughly 940 distinct CDR3 sequences, roughly 17% of them singletons. The treatment is: roughly 11-day PBMC culture with coronavirus spike peptide pools or control peptides (ViraFEST assay). Harvesting of the unexposed donor's CD4+ T cells predated the COVID-19 pandemic (2011-2018). The sample comprised CD4+ T cells from blood, cultured in vitro. The receptors were sampled from a human donor in good health.

Comments on this clonotype: A much more abundant neighbour one base away suggests this may be a read error. The gene calls are TRBV7-2 and TRBJ2-5; 12 positions agree with TRBD2. This CDR3 comprises 15 residues. Germline CDR1 reads SGHTA; CDR2 reads FQGNSA. V shed 1 base and J 7 bases; nucleotides not matched to a gene: 4. CDR3 DNA: TGTGCCAGCAGCTTAGGACTAGCGGGGGTAGGGACCCAGTACTTC. This sequence encodes CASSLGLAGVGTQYF.

About this clonotype itself: It may be a read error: a sequence one base away is much more abundant. The chain employs TRBV19 and TRBJ1-1; D is uncertain. The length of the CDR3 is 11 residues. Germline CDR1 reads LNHDA; CDR2 reads SQIVND (reference sequence). CDR3 nucleotide sequence: TGTACCAGTAGTATAGGCGGGGTGGCTTTCTTT. This codes for CTSSIGGVAFF.

The V call is TRBV18, the J call TRBJ1-2; 9 bases map to TRBD1. V was clipped by 2 bases and J by 7 bases; unmatched bases: 14. The germline V gene has CDR1 KGHSH and CDR2 LQKENI. The CDR3 has 17 residues. CDR3 coding DNA: TGTGCCAGCTCACCAGAAACAGGGGGCGCCCCTTCGGCTGGCTACACCTTC. This codes for CASSPETGGAPSAGYTF.

This clonotype was detected only a few times. CDR3 sequence: CASSLIGASGANVLTF. CDR3 DNA: TGTGCCAGCAGCTTAATTGGGGCCTCTGGGGCCAACGTCCTGACTTTC. The J gene is TRBJ2-6, the V gene TRBV7-3; D perhaps matches TRBD1 (5 bases). V dropped 1 base and J dropped 0 bases, with 7 bases sitting between them. The CDR3 is 16 amino acids. The germline gives CDR1 SGHTA, CDR2 FQGTGA.

As for this clonotype: Being one base from a much bigger clone, this may be a read error. The rearrangement uses TRBV6-1 and TRBJ2-3, with D possibly matching TRBD1 (6 bases). The length of the CDR3 is 14 residues. Germline V gives CDR1 MNHNS, CDR2 SASEGT. This chain's CDR3 is CTSRKLTGYDTQYF. The CDR3 DNA follows: TGTACCAGCAGAAAACTTACAGGGTATGATACGCAGTATTTT.

As for this clonotype: This clone may be a read error of a much larger clone one base away. For the CDR3, the DNA is TGTGCCAGCAGCCCCGTAGGGGGAGGCTGGATCAATGGGCAGTTCTTC. Its translation is CASSPVGGGWINGQFF. The rearrangement uses TRBV7-8 and TRBJ2-1; either TRBD1 or TRBD2 may fit D (6 bases each). This CDR3 is built from 16 residues. Per germline, CDR1 SGHVS and CDR2 FQNEAQ. Drawing the rest from reference TRBV7-8 and TRBJ2-1, the complete variable domain is GAGVSQSPRYKVAKRGQDVALRCDPISGHVSLFWYQQALGQGPEFLTYFQNEAQLDKSGLPSDRFFAERPEGSVSTLKIQRTQQEDSAVYLCASSPVGGGWINGQFFGPGTRLTVL.

The V and J genes are TRBV20-1 and TRBJ1-3, with D perhaps TRBD1 (5 bases). Germline CDR1 is DFQATT and CDR2 is SNEGSKA (reference sequence). This CDR3 comprises 14 residues. V gave up 2 bases and J gave up 0 bases, with 8 bases separating them. The CDR3 DNA sequence: TGCAGTGCTAGAAGCAGGGACTCTGGAAACACCATATATTTT. Its translation is CSARSRDSGNTIYF.